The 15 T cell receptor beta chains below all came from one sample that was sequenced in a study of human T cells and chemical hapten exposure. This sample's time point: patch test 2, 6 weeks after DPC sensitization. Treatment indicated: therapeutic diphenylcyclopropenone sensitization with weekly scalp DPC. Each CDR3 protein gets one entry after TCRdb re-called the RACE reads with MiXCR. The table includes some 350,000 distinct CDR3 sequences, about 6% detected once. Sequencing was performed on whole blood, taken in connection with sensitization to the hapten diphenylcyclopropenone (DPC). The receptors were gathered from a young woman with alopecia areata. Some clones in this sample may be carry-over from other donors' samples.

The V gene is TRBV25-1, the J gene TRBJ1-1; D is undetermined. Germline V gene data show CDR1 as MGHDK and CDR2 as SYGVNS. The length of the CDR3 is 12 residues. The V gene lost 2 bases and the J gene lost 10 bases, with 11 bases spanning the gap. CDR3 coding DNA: TGTGCCAGCAGTGAACGTCTCACGAGAGCTTTCTTT. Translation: CASSERLTRAFF. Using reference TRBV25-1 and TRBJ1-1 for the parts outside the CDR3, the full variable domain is EADIYQTPRYLVIGTGKKITLECSQTMGHDKMYWYQQDPGMELHLIHYSYGVNSTEKGDLSSESTVSRIRTEHFPLTLESARPSHTSQYLCASSERLTRAFFGQGTRLTVV.

The CDR3 bases are TGTGCCAGCAGTCCCGGACAGAGCTGGAATCAGCCCCAGCATTTT. Translating it yields CASSPGQSWNQPQHF. The chain has TRBV6-2 or TRBV6-3 and TRBJ1-5; a possible D gene is TRBD1 (6 bases). CDR1 MNHEY and CDR2 SVGEGT come from the germline V gene. The CDR3 runs to 15 residues. Trimming pared 5 bases from V and 4 bases from J, leaving 15 bases between.

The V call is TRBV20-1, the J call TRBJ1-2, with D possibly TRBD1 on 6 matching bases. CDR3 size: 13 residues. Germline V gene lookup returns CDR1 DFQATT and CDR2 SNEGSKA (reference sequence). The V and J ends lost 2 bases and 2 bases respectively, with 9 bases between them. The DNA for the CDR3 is TGCAGTGCTAGAAGCGGGACAAACTATGGCTACACCTTC. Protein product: CSARSGTNYGYTF.

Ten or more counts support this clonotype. CDR3 amino acids: CASSLVGQAGIGPQHF. The CDR3 DNA reads as TGTGCCAGCAGCTTAGTAGGTCAGGCAGGGATAGGGCCCCAGCATTTT. The rearrangement joins TRBV7-8 to TRBJ1-5; the D gene is possibly TRBD1 (5 bases). V lost 1 base to trimming and J lost 9 bases, with 19 bases between them. Germline CDR1 reads SGHVS; CDR2 reads FQNEAQ. This CDR3 region has 16 residues.

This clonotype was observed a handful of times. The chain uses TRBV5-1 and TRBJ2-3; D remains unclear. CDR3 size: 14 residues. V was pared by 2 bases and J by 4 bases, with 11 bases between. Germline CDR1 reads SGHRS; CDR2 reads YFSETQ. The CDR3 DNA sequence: TGCGCCAGCAGCTTCTCTCCCTGGGCAGATACGCAGTATTTT. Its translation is CASSFSPWADTQYF.

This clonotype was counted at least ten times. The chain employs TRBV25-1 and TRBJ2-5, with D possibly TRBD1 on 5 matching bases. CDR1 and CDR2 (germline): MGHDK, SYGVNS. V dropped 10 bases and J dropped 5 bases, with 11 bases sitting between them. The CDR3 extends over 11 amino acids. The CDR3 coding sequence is TGTGCCACCGGGCCAGGGGAGACCCAGTACTTC. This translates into CATGPGETQYF.

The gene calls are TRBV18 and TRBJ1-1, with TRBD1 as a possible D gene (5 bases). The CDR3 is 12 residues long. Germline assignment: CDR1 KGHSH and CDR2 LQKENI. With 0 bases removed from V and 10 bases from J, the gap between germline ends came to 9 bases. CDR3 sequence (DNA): TGTGCCAGCTCACCACCTAAAGGGGCAGCTTTCTTT. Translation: CASSPPKGAAFF.

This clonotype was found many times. CDR3 coding DNA: TGTGCCAGCAGTGAGGGGGGGAAGCAGTTCTTC. This encodes CASSEGGKQFF. The chain recombines TRBV6-1 with TRBJ2-1; 7 bases line up with TRBD2. The J segment lost 11 bases and the V segment lost 3 bases, leaving 1 base of the junction unmatched. This CDR3 is built from 11 residues. Germline-derived CDR1 and CDR2 are MNHNS and SASEGT.

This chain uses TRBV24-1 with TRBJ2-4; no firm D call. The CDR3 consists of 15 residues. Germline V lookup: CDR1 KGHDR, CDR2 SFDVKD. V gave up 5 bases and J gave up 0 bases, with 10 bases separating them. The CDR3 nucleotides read TGTGCCACCAGTGCCCGAGACCAAGCCAAAAACATTCAGTACTTC. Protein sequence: CATSARDQAKNIQYF.

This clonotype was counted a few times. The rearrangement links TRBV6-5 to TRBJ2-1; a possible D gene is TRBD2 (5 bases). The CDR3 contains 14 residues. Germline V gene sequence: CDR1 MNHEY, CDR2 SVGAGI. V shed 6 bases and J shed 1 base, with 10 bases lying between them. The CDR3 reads CASRTEGSYNEQFF. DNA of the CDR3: TGTGCCAGCAGGACCGAGGGATCCTACAATGAGCAGTTCTTC.

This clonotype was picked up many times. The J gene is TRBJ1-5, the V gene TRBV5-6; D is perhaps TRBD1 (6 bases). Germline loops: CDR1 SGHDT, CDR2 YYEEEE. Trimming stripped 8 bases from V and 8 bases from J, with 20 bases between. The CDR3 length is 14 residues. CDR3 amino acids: CASEYGGGGKPQHF. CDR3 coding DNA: TGTGCCAGTGAATATGGAGGAGGGGGGAAGCCCCAGCATTTT.

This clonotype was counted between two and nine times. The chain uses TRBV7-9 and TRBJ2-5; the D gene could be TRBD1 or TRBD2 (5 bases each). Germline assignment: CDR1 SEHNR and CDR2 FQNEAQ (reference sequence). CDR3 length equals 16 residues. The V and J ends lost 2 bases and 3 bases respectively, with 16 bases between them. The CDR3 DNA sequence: TGTGCCAGCAGCTTACGGGGCGGTGCCGGTAAAGAGACCCAGTACTTC. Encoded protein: CASSLRGGAGKETQYF.

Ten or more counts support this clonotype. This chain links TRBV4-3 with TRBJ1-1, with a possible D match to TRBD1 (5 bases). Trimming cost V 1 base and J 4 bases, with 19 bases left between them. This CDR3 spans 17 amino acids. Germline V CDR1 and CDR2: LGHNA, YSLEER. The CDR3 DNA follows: TGCGCCAGCAGCCAAGTCATGATCGGGACGGGAGTCACTGAAGCTTTCTTT. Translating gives CASSQVMIGTGVTEAFF.

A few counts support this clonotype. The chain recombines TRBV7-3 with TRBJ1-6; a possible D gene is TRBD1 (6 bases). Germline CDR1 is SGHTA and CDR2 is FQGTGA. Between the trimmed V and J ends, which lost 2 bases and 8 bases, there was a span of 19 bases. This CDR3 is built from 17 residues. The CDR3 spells CASSLPPQQGGDSPLHF. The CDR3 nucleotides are TGTGCCAGCAGCTTACCTCCCCAACAGGGTGGGGATTCACCCCTCCACTTT.

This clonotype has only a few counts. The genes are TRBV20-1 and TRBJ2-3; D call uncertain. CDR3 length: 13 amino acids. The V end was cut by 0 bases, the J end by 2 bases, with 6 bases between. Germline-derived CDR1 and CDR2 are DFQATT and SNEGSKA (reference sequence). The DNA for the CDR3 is TGCAGTGCTAGAGAGAGCATCACAGATACGCAGTATTTT. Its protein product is CSARESITDTQYF.